This T cell receptor (beta chain) was sequenced for a study of blood T cell repertoires in COVID-19. About the research overall: Material from acute and convalescent COVID-19 was sourced from the United States, Italy and Spain. PBMCs, B-cell-depleted T cells, or T cells were the source of the cDNA or gDNA that made up the material.

Authors' analysis steps: Cell counts per sample came from amplifying reference gene primers. Clones were sequenced by immunoSEQ multiplex PCR, and TCRdb holds only the in-frame ones, with some missing. V and J calls and clone size are as listed in that table; D and trimming were resolved from the DNA. The sample yields 150,000 to 160,000 clones, approximately 82% seen once. The CDR3 length is 14 residues. Germline V lookup: CDR1 MDHEN, CDR2 SYDVKM. V lost 5 bases, J lost 2 bases, and 10 bases lay in between. This sequence was found in a woman aged 50 to 60 with acute or convalescent COVID-19. The sequenced sample consisted of peripheral blood. This chain links TRBV28 with TRBJ1-5, with D possibly being TRBD1 (6 bases). The CDR3 sequence: CASSGQLGNQPQHF. The CDR3 DNA follows: TGTGCCAGCAGTGGACAGTTGGGCAATCAGCCCCAGCATTTT.